This T cell receptor beta chain came from a study of human T cells and chemical hapten exposure. Overall study context: Patients, chiefly female, had alopecia areata, totalis or universalis. Largely, small differences in pooled library volume made per-sample TCR yields vary. Study-wide findings and caveats: Significantly greater numbers of large CDR3 similarity clusters came from expanded TCRs than from controls.

This clonotype was picked up a small number of times. Its specificity is unknown. Time point given: patch test 1, 2 weeks after DPC sensitization. Treatment in this sample: therapeutic diphenylcyclopropenone sensitization with weekly scalp DPC. Donors, patients with alopecia ranging from 18 to 70 years old and judged suitable for DPC, provided samples. From the RACE reads, TCRdb called clonotypes with MiXCR, one entry per CDR3 protein. The sample has fewer than 500,000 distinct CDR3 sequences, more than 4.5% seen once. This CDR3 spans 14 amino acids. V was cut by 2 bases and J by 7 bases, with 14 bases left in between. Germline lookup yields CDR1 LGHNA and CDR2 YSLEER.

The sequencing used whole blood, collected in connection with sensitization to the hapten diphenylcyclopropenone (DPC). The receptor's source is a woman in her 50s with alopecia areata. Some clones in this sample may be carry-over from other donors' samples. This chain uses TRBV4-3 with TRBJ2-5; D is uncertain. CDR3 in amino acids: CASSQLPLSGTQYF. CDR3 in DNA: TGCGCCAGCAGCCAACTCCCATTATCAGGGACCCAGTACTTC.